This TCR beta chain derives from a study of cytomegalovirus exposure and HLA in healthy donors. CDR3 length: 15 residues. The ends were cut back, 3 bases at V and 3 bases at J, with 12 bases in the middle. Germline V lookup: CDR1 SGDLS, CDR2 YYNGEE. PCR amplification relied on 60 Vbeta primers (plus 13 Jbeta primers). Only in-frame clones appear in the TCRdb table, and some are missing; sequencing was by immunoSEQ multiplex PCR. This table holds 150,000 to 160,000 clones, more than 75% found once. V and J are TRBV9 and TRBJ2-2; D is perhaps TRBD2 (6 bases). The sequence was collected from a man aged 25-45 years in good health and CMV-seropositive. The sequenced sample was PBMCs. CDR3 residues: CASSGGESYTGELFF. The CDR3 DNA follows: TGTGCCAGCAGCGGGGGGGAGAGCTACACCGGGGAGCTGTTTTTT.